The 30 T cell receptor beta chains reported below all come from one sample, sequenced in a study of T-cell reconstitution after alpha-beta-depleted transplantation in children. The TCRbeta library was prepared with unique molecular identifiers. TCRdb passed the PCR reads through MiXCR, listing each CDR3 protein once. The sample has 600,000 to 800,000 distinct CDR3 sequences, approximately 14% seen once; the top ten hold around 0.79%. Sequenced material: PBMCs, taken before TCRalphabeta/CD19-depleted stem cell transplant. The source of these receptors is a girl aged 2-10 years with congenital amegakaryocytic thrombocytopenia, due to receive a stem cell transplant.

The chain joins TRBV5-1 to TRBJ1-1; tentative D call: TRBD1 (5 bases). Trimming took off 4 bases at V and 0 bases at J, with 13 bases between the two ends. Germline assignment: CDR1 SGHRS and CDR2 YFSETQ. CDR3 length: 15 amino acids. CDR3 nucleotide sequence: TGCGCCAGCAGCATAACGCGGGGCTTGAACACTGAAGCTTTCTTT. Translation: CASSITRGLNTEAFF.

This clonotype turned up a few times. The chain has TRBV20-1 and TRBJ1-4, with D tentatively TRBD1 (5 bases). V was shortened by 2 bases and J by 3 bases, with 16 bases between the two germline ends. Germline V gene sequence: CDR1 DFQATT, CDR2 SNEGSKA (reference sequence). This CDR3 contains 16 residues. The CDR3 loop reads CSARWWGRGANEKLFF. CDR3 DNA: TGCAGTGCTAGATGGTGGGGGAGAGGGGCTAATGAAAAACTGTTTTTT.

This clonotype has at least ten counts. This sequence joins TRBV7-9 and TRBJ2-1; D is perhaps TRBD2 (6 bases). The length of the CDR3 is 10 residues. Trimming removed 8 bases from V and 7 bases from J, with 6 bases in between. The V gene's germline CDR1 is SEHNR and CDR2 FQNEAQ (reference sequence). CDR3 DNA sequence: TGTGCCAGCGGGAGGAATGAGCAGTTCTTC. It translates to CASGRNEQFF.

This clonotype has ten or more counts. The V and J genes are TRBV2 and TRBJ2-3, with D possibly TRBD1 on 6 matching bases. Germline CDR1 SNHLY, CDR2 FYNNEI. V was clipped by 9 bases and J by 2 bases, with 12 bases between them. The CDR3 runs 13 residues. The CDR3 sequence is CASRDTLTDTQYF. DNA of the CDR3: TGTGCCAGTCGGGACACCCTCACAGATACGCAGTATTTT.

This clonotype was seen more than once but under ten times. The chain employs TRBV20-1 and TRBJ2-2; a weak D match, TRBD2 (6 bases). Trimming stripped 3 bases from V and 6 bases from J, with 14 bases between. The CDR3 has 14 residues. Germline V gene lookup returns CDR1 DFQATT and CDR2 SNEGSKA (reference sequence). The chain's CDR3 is CSASFPGVPGELFF. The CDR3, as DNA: TGCAGTGCTAGTTTTCCGGGGGTACCCGGGGAGCTGTTTTTT.

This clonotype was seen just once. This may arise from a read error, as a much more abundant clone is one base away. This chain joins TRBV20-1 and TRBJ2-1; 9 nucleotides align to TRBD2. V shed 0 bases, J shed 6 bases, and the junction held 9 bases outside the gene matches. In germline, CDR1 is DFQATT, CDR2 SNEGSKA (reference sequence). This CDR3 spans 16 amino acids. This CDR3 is CSARDLVAGVCNEQFF. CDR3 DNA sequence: TGCAGTGCTAGAGACCTAGTAGCGGGAGTCTGCAATGAGCAGTTCTTC.

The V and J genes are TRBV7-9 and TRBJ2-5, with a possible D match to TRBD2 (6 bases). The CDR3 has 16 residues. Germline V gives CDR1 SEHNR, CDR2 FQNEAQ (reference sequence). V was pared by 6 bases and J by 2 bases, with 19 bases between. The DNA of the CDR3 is TGTGCCAGCAGAATAACCGGGGTAGCGGAACAAGAGACCCAGTACTTC. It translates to CASRITGVAEQETQYF.

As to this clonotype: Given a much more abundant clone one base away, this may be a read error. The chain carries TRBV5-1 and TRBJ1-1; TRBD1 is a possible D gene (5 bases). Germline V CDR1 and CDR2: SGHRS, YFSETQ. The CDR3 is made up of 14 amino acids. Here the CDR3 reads CASTLEGWNTEAFF. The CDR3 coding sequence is TGCGCCAGCACCTTGGAGGGGTGGAACACTGAAGCTTTCTTT.

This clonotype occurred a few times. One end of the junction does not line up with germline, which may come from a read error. The CDR3 DNA reads TGTGCCAGTAGCATAGGACTAGAGAGCGAGCAGTACTTC. Amino acid sequence: CASSIGLESEQYF. The chain uses TRBV19 and TRBJ2-7; TRBD2 agrees at 7 bases. Germline V lookup: CDR1 LNHDA, CDR2 SQIVND (reference sequence). The CDR3 length is 13 residues. Using reference TRBV19 and TRBJ2-7 for the parts outside the CDR3, the full variable domain is DGGITQSPKYLFRKEGQNVTLSCEQNLNHDAMYWYRQDPGQGLRLIYYSQIVNDFQKGDIAEGYSVSREKKESFPLTVTSAQKNPTAFYLCASSIGLESEQYFGPGTRLTVT.

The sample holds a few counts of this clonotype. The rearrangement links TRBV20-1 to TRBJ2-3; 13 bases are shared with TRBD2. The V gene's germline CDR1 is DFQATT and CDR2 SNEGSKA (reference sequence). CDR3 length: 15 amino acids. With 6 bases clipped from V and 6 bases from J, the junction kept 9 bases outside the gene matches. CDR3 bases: TGCAGTGCGAGGCCGGGACTAGCGGGATTGGATACGCAGTATTTT. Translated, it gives CSARPGLAGLDTQYF.

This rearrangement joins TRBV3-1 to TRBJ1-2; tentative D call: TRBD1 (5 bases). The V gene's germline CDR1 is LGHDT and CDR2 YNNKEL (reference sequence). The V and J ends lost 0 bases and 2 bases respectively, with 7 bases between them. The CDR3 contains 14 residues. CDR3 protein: CASSQDNRNYGYTF. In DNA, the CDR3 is TGTGCCAGCAGCCAAGACAACAGGAACTATGGCTACACCTTC.

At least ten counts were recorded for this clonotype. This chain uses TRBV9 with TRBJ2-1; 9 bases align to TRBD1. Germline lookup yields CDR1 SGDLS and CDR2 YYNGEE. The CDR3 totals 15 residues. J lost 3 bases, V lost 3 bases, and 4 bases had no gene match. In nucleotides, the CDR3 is TGTGCCAGCAGCGAAGGACAGGGGTTCTACAATGAGCAGTTCTTC. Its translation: CASSEGQGFYNEQFF.

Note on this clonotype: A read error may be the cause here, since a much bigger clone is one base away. The CDR3 spells CASSLGFRDRLWGTEAFF. The DNA of the CDR3 is TGCGCCAGCAGCTTGGGCTTCCGGGACAGGTTATGGGGCACTGAAGCTTTCTTT. The chain couples TRBV5-1 to TRBJ1-1; 8 bases agree with TRBD1. Trimming cost V 0 bases and J 4 bases; bases outside gene matches: 14. The germline CDR1 and CDR2 sequences are SGHRS and YFSETQ. This CDR3 is built from 18 residues.

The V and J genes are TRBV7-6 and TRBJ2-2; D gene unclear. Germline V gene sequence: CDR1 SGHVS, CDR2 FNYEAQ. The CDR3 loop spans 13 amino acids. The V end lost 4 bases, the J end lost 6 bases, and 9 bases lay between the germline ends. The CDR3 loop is CASSSPLAGELFF. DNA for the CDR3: TGTGCCAGCAGCTCCCCGCTGGCCGGGGAGCTGTTTTTT.

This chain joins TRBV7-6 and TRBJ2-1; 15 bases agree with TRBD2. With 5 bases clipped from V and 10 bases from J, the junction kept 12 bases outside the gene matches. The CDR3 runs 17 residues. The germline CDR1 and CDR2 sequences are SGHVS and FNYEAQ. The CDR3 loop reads CASSTFPGLAGGGEQFF. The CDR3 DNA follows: TGTGCCAGCAGCACCTTCCCCGGACTAGCGGGAGGGGGGGAGCAGTTCTTC.

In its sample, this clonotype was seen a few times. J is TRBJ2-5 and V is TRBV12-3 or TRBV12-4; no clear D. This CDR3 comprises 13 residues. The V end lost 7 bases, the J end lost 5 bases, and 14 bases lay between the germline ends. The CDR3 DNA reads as TGTGCCAGCAACCAGGACCCGGCGGAGACCCAGTACTTC. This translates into CASNQDPAETQYF.

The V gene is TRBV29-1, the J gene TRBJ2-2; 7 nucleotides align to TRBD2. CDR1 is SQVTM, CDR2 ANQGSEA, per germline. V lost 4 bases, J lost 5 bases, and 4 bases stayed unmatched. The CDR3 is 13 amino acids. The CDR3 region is CSVGLRETGELFF. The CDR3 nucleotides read TGCAGCGTTGGTCTGCGGGAGACCGGGGAGCTGTTTTTT.

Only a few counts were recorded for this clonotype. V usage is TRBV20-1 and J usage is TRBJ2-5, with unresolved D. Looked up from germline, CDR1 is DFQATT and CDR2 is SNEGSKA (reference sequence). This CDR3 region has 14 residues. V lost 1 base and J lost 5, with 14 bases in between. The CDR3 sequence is CSARGPPSDETQYF. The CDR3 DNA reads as TGCAGTGCTAGAGGTCCGCCCTCAGACGAGACCCAGTACTTC.

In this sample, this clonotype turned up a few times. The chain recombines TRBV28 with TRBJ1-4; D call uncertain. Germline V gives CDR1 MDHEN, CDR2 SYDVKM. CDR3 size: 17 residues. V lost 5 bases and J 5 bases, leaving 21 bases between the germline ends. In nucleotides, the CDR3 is TGTGCCAGCAGTCAAACCCCGGGAGCCCTAATGAATGAAAAACTGTTTTTT. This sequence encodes CASSQTPGALMNEKLFF.

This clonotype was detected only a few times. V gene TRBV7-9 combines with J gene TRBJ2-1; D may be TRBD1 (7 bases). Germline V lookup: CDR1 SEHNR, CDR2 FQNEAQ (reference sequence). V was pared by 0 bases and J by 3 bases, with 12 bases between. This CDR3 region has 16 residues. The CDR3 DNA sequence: TGTGCCAGCAGCTTAGCTGGGCAGGGGGGCTACAATGAGCAGTTCTTC. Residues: CASSLAGQGGYNEQFF.

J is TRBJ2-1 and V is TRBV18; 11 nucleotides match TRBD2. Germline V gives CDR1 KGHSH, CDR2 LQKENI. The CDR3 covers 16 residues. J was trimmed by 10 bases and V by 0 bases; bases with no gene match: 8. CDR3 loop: CASSPPWTSGSDEQFF. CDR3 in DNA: TGTGCCAGCTCACCACCGTGGACTAGCGGGTCGGACGAGCAGTTCTTC.

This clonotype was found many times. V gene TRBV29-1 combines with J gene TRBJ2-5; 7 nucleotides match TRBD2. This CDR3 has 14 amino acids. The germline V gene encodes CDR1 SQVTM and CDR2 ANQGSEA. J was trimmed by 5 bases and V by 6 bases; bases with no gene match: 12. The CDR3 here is CSVGGGLGGETQYF. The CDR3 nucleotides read TGCAGCGTCGGAGGTGGTTTGGGGGGGGAGACCCAGTACTTC.

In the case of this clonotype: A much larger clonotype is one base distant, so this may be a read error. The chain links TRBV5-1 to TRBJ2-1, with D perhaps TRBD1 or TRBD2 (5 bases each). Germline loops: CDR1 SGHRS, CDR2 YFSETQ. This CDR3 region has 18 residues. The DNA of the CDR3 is TGCGCCAGCAGCGGATTTCCTGGGACGGCTGGTACCTACCATGAGCAGTTCTTC. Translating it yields CASSGFPGTAGTYHEQFF. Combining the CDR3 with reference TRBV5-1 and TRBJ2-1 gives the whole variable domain KAGVTQTPRYLIKTRGQQVTLSCSPISGHRSVSWYQQTPGQGLQFLFEYFSETQRNKGNFPGRFSGRQFSNSRSEMNVSTLELGDSALYLCASSGFPGTAGTYHEQFFGPGTRLTVL.

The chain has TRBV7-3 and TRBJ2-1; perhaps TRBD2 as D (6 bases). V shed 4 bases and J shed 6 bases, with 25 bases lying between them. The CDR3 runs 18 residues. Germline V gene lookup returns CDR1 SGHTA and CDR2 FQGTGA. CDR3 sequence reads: CASSSPVGAGSIGNEQFF. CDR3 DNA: TGTGCCAGCAGCTCCCCGGTCGGCGCGGGATCAATAGGCAATGAGCAGTTCTTC.

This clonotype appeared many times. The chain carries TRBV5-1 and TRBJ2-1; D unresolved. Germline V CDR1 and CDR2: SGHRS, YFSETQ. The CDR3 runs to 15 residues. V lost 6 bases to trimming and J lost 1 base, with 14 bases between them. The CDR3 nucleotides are TGCGCCAGCAAAGATCGAGCTAGGTCCTACAATGAGCAGTTCTTC. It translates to CASKDRARSYNEQFF.

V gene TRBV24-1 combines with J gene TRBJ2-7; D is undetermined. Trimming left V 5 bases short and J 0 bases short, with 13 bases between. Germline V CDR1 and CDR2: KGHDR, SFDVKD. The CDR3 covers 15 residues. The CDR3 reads CATSAFSGSSYEQYF. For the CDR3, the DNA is TGTGCCACCAGTGCCTTTTCCGGATCCTCCTACGAGCAGTACTTC.

The CDR3 DNA is TGTGCCAGCAGACATACCGGGACTAGCGGGAACAATGAGCAGTTCTTC. It translates to CASRHTGTSGNNEQFF. The rearrangement links TRBV7-2 to TRBJ2-1, with 13 bases that match TRBD2. Germline V gene lookup returns CDR1 SGHTA and CDR2 FQGNSA. V lost 6 bases and J lost 5; bases outside the gene matches: 7. This CDR3 has 16 amino acids.

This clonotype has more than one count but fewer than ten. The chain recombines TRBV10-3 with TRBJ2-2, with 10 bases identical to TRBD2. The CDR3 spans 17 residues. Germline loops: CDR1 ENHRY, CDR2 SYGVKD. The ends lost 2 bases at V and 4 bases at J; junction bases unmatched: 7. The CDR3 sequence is CAISEGLAEMSTGELFF. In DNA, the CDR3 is TGTGCCATCAGTGAGGGACTAGCGGAAATGAGCACCGGGGAGCTGTTTTTT.

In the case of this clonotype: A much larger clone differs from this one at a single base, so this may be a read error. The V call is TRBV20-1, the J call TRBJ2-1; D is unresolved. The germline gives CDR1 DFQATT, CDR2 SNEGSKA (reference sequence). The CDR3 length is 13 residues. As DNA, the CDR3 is TGCAGTGCTTGGGGAAGGGCTTCCAATGAGCAGTCCTTC. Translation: CSAWGRASNEQSF.

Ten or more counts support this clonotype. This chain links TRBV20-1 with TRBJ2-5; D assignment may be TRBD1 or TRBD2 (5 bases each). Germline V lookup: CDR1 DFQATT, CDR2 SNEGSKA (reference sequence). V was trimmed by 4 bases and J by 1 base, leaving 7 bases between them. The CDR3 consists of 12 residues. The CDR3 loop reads CSATGTQETQYF. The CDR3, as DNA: TGCAGTGCTACGGGGACCCAAGAGACCCAGTACTTC.